This T cell receptor (beta chain) was captured by sequencing in a study of coeliac disease. Study-level findings and limits: Few TRB amino acid sequences were shared between samples; most were unique.

Libraries were prepared by immunoSEQ multiplex PCR; TCRdb keeps only in-frame clonotypes and omits some of them. The sample yields around 9,000 clones, approximately 67% seen once. V was pared by 5 bases and J by 4 bases, with 9 bases between. The CDR3 is 14 residues long. CDR1 and CDR2 from the germline V gene are LNHDA and SQIVND (reference sequence). On this clone itself: The antigen is not known.

The TCR sequence derives from a woman aged 55 to 70 with celiac disease. The V gene is TRBV19, the J gene TRBJ2-6; no reliable D call. Sequencing was performed on lamina propria lymphocytes from the gut. The CDR3: CASSAGGGANVLTF. The DNA for the CDR3 is TGTGCCAGTAGTGCAGGTGGGGGGGCCAACGTCCTGACTTTC.